This section outlines one T cell receptor beta chain sequence together with its context. Its antigen is still unknown. A junction end diverges from the germline sequence, so it may reflect a read error. CDR1 and CDR2 (germline): MNHEY, SVGEGT. The CDR3 is made up of 13 amino acids. The data are from a study of tumor-infiltrating lymphocytes in primary liver carcinoma. Background on the study: Surgical resection served as treatment for the primary liver carcinoma of these patients. Whole-study results and caveats: Tumors had a significantly higher top-250-clone fraction than blood (p = 0.039).

With a constant-region primer, TCR beta cDNA was made from approximately 500 ng of total RNA. TCR beta libraries came from three nested multiplex PCR rounds using slightly modified ARM-PCR. Amplification in the first two PCR rounds was performed using TRBV1-TRBV30 forward primers and a C-beta reverse primer for roughly 10 cycles each. TCRdb fed the multiplex PCR reads into MiXCR, producing one record per CDR3 protein. The sample carries about 310,000 distinct CDR3 sequences, roughly 60% recorded once. Blood RNA was derived from unsorted whole blood, and germline DNA was extracted too. The patients carried chronic HBV infection and had received no treatment.

Material for sequencing was peripheral blood. This chain uses TRBV6-2 or TRBV6-3 with TRBJ2-1; the D is unclear. This clonotype was obtained from a woman in her thirties with primary liver carcinoma and hepatitis B virus infection. The CDR3 DNA follows: TGTGCCAGCAGACCTACCTCCCACAATGAGCAGTTCTTC. Protein product: CASRPTSHNEQFF.